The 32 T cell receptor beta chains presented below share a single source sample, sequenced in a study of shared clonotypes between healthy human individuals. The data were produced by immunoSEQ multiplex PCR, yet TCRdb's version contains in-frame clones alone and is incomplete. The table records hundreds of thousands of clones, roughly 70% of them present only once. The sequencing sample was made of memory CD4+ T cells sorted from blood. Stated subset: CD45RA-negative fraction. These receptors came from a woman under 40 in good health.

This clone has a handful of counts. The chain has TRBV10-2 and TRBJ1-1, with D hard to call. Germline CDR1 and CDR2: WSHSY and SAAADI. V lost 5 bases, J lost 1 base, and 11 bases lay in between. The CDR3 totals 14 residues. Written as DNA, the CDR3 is TGCGCCAGCAGTAACCTCCATGGGAACACTGAAGCTTTCTTT. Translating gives CASSNLHGNTEAFF.

The CDR3, as DNA: TGCAGTGCTAGAGATTCCTACGAGCAGTACTTC. Translation: CSARDSYEQYF. J is TRBJ2-5 and V is TRBV20-1; D call uncertain. The J call may not be correct, given that the DNA end is closer to TRBJ2-7. Germline CDR1 reads DFQATT; CDR2 reads SNEGSKA (reference sequence). The CDR3 sequence is 11 residues long.

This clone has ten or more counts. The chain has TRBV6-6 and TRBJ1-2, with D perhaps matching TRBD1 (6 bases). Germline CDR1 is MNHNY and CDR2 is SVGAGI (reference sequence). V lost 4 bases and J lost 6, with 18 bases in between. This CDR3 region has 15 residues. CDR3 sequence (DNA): TGTGCCAGCAGTTCCCTAGGCGGGGGCGCCGATGGCTACACCTTC. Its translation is CASSSLGGGADGYTF.

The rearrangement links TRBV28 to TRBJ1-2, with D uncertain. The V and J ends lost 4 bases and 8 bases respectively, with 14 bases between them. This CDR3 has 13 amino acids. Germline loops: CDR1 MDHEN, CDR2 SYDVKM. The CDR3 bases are TGTGCCAGCAGTTACCGGGCCCTCCGGGGCTACACCTTC. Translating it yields CASSYRALRGYTF.

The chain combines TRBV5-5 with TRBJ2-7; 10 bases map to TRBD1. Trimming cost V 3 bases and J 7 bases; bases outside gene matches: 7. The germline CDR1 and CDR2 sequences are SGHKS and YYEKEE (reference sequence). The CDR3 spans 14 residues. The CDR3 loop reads CASSSRDRGGEQYF. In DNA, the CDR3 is TGTGCCAGCAGCTCCCGGGACAGGGGAGGGGAGCAGTACTTC.

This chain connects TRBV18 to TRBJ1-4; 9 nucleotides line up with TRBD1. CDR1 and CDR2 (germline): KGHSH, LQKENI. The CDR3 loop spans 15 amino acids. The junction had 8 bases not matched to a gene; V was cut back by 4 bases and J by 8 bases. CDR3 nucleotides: TGTGCCAGCTCACTACGGACAGGGGAAGGAGAAAAACTGTTTTTT. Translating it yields CASSLRTGEGEKLFF.

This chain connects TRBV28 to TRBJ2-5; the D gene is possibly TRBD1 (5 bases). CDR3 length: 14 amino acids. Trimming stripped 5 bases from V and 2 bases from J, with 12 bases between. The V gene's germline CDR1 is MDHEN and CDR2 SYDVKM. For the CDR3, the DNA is TGTGCCAGCAGTAGGGCTGGGGCGCAAGAGACCCAGTACTTC. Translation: CASSRAGAQETQYF.

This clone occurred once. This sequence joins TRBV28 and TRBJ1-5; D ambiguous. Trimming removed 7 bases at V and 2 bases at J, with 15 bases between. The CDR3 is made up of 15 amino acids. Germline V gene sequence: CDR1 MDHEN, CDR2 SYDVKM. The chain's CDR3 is CASTFSSKGNQPQHF. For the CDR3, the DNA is TGTGCCAGCACGTTCTCCTCTAAGGGCAATCAGCCCCAGCATTTT.

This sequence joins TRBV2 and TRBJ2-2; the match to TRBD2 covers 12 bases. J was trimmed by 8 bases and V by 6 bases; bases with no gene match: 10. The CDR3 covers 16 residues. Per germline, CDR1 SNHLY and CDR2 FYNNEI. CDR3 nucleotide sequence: TGTGCCAGCAGAGGACATCTAGCGGGAGGGCTAGGGGAGCTGTTTTTT. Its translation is CASRGHLAGGLGELFF.

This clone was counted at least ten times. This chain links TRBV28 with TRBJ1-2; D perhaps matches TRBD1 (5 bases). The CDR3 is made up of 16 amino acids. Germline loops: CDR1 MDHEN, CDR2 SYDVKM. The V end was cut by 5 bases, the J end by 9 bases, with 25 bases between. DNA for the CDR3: TGTGCCAGCAGTGACTCCGGGACGGCACGCACCTTACGCTACACCTTC. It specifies CASSDSGTARTLRYTF.

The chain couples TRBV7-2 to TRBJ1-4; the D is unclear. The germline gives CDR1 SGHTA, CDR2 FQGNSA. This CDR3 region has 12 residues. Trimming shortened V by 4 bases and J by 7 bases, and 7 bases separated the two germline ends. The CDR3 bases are TGTGCCAGCAGCTCGTCAGTTGAAAAACTGTTTTTT. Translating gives CASSSSVEKLFF.

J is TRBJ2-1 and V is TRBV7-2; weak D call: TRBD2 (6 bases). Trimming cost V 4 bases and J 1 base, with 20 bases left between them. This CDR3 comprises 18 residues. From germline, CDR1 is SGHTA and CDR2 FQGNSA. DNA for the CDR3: TGTGCCAGCAGCTCGTTGGTGGGGCGGGATAGTTCCTACAATGAGCAGTTCTTC. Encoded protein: CASSSLVGRDSSYNEQFF.

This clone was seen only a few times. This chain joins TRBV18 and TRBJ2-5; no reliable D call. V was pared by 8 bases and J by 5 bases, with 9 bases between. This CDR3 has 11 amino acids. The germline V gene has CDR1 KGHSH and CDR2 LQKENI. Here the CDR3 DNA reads TGTGCCAGCGCTAAAGGGGAGACCCAGTACTTC. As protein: CASAKGETQYF. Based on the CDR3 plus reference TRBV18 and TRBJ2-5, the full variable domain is NAGVMQNPRHLVRRRGQEARLRCSPMKGHSHVYWYRQLPEEGLKFMVYLQKENIIDESGMPKERFSAEFPKEGPSILRIQQVVRGDSAAYFCASAKGETQYFGPGTRLLVL.

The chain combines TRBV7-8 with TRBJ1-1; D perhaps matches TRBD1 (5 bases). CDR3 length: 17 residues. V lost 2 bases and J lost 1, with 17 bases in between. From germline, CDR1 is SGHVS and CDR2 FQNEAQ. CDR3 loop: CASSLSRVGQENTEAFF. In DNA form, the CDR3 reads TGTGCCAGCAGCTTAAGTAGGGTGGGGCAGGAGAACACTGAAGCTTTCTTT.

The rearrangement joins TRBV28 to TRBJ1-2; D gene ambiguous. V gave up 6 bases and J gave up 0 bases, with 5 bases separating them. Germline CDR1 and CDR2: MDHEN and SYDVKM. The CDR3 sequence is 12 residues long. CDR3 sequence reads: CASSKANYGYTF. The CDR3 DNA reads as TGTGCCAGCAGCAAAGCTAACTATGGCTACACCTTC.

In nucleotides, the CDR3 is TGCGCCAGCAGCCAGTGGACAGCGGCCTACGAGCAGTACTTC. This sequence encodes CASSQWTAAYEQYF. The chain links TRBV5-1 to TRBJ2-7; tentative D call: TRBD1 (6 bases). Germline CDR1 reads SGHRS; CDR2 reads YFSETQ. The V gene lost 4 bases and the J gene lost 2 bases, with 13 bases spanning the gap. CDR3 length equals 14 residues.

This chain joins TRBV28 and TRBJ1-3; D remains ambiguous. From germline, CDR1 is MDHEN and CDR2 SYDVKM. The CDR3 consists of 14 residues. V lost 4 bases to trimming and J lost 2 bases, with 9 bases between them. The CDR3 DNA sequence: TGTGCCAGCAGTTCGGCGGTTCCTGGAAACACCATATATTTT. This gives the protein CASSSAVPGNTIYF.

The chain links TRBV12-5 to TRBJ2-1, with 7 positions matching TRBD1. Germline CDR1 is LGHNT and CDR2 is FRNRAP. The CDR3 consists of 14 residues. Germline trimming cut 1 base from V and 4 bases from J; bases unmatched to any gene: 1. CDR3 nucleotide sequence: TGTGCTAGTGGTTTGGGGGGACAGTACAATGAGCAGTTCTTC. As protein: CASGLGGQYNEQFF.

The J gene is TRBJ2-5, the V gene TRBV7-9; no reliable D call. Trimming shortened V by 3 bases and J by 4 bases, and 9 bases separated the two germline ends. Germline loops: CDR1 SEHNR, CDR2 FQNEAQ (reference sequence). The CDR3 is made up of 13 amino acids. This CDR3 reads CASSFKGRETQYF. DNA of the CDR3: TGTGCCAGCAGCTTCAAAGGGCGAGAGACCCAGTACTTC.

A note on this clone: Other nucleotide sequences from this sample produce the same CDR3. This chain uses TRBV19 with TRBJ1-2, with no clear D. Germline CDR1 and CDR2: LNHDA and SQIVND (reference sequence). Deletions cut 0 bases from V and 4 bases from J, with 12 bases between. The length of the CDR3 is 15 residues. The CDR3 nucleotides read TGTGCCAGTAGTATAGATCGGGCAGGCAGCTATGGCTACACCTTC. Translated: CASSIDRAGSYGYTF. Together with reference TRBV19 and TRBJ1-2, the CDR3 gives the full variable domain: DGGITQSPKYLFRKEGQNVTLSCEQNLNHDAMYWYRQDPGQGLRLIYYSQIVNDFQKGDIAEGYSVSREKKESFPLTVTSAQKNPTAFYLCASSIDRAGSYGYTFGSGTRLTVV.

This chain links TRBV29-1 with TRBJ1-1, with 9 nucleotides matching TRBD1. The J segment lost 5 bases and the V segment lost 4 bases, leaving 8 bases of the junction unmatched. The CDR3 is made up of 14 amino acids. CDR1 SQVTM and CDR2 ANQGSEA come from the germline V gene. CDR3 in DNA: TGCAGCGTTGCAAAAACAGGGGGCGATACTGAAGCTTTCTTT. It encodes CSVAKTGGDTEAFF.

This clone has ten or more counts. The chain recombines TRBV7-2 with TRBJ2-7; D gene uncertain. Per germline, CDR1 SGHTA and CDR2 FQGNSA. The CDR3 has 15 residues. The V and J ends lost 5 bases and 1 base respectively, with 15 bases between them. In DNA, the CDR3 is TGTGCCAGCAGCCCCCATCTGAGTAAGTCCTACGAGCAGTACTTC. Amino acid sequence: CASSPHLSKSYEQYF.

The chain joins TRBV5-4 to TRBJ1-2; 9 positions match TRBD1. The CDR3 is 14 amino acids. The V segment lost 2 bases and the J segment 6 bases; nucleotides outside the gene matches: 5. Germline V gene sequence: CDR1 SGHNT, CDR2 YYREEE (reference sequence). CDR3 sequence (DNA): TGTGCCAGCAGCTTAGACAGGGGGTTGAATGGCTACACCTTC. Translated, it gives CASSLDRGLNGYTF.

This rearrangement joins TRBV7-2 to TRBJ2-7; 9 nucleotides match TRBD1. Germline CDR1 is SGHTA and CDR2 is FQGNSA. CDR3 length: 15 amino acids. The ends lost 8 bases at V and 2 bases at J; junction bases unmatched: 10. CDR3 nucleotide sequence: TGTGCCAGCGCGGTGGGACAGGGTGGCGCCTACGAGCAGTACTTC. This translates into CASAVGQGGAYEQYF.

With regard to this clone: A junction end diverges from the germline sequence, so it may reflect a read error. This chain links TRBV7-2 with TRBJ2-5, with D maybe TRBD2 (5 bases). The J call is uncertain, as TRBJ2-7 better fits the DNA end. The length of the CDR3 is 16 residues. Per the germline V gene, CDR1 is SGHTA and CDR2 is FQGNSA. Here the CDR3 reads CARRIGRSGHNYEQYF. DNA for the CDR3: TGTGCCCGCAGGATTGGGAGAAGCGGCCATAATTACGAGCAGTACTTC.

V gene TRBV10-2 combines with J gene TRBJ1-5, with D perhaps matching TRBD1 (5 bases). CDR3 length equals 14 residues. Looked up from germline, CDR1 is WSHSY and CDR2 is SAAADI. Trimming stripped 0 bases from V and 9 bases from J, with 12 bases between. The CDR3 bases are TGCGCCAGCAGTGAGTCGGTCGCAGGGTTGCCCCAGCATTTT. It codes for CASSESVAGLPQHF.

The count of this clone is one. CDR3 residues: CASSQRTSGRAETDTQYF. The CDR3 DNA is TGTGCCAGCAGCCAGCGGACTAGCGGGAGGGCCGAGACAGATACGCAGTATTTT. This chain joins TRBV14 and TRBJ2-3; 15 bases are a match to TRBD2. The CDR3 runs 18 residues. CDR1 is SGHDN, CDR2 FVKESK, per germline. After removal of 3 bases from V and 3 bases from J, the junction contained 7 bases not matched to a gene.

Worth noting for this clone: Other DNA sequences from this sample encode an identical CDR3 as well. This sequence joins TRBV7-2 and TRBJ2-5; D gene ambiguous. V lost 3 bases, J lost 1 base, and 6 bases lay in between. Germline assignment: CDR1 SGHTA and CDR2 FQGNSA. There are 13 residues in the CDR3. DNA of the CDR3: TGTGCCAGCAGCTTGGGTCTCCAAGAGACCCAGTACTTC. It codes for CASSLGLQETQYF. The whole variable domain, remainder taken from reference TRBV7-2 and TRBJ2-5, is GAGVSQSPSNKVTEKGKDVELRCDPISGHTALYWYRQSLGQGLEFLIYFQGNSAPDKSGLPSDRFSAERTGGSVSTLTIQRTQQEDSAVYLCASSLGLQETQYFGPGTRLLVL.

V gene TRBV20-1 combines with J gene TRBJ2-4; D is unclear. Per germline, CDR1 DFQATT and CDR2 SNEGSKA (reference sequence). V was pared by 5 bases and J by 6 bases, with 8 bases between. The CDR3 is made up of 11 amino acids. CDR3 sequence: CSAGTRNIQYF. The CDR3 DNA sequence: TGCAGTGCTGGAACTCGAAACATTCAGTACTTC.

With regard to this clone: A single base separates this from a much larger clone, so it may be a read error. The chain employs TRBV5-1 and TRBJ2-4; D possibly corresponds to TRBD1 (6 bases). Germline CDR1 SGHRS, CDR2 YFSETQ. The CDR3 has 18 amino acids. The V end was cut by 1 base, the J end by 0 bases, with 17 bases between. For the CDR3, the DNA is TGCGCCAGCAGCTTGACCTGGGACAACACAATAGCCAAAAACATTCAGTACTTC. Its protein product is CASSLTWDNTIAKNIQYF.

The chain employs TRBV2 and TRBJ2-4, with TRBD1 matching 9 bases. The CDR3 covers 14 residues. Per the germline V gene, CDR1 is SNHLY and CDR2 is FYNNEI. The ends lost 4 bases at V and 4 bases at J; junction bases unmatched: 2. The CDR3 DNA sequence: TGTGCCAGCAGTGCACAGGGGGCAAAAAACATTCAGTACTTC. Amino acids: CASSAQGAKNIQYF.

This CDR3 is CATNGRDRDVYGYTF. The CDR3 region has the DNA TGTGCCACCAACGGGCGGGACAGGGATGTATATGGCTACACCTTC. J is TRBJ1-2 and V is TRBV10-3, with TRBD1 matching over 9 bases. The CDR3 length is 15 residues. Germline V CDR1 and CDR2: ENHRY, SYGVKD. The ends lost 10 bases at V and 5 bases at J; junction bases unmatched: 14.